The next 14 T cell receptor beta chains were all read from a single sample in a study of early T cells in non-severe SARS-CoV-2 infection. TCRdb re-called the 5' RACE reads through MiXCR, storing one row per CDR3 protein. The table shows tens of thousands of distinct CDR3 sequences, with 8% to 10% occurring only once. Material for sequencing was whole blood. These receptors were obtained from an adult who was a healthcare worker with PCR-confirmed SARS-CoV-2 infection or an uninfected control (not recorded which).

This clonotype was recorded at least ten times. The chain has TRBV29-1 and TRBJ2-5; no clear D. Between the trimmed V and J ends, which lost 4 bases and 2 bases, there was a span of 8 bases. This CDR3 spans 12 amino acids. Germline V lookup: CDR1 SQVTM, CDR2 ANQGSEA. The CDR3 loop is CSVGPSQETQYF. The CDR3 coding sequence is TGCAGCGTTGGGCCCAGTCAAGAGACCCAGTACTTC.

This clonotype has ten or more counts. The J gene is TRBJ1-5, the V gene TRBV2, with D possibly being TRBD1 (6 bases). Germline values: CDR1 SNHLY, CDR2 FYNNEI. The CDR3 covers 15 residues. V dropped 7 bases and J dropped 3 bases, with 16 bases sitting between them. In DNA, the CDR3 is TGTGCCAGCAACAGGGACCCCAGGATCAATCAGCCCCAGCATTTT. It specifies CASNRDPRINQPQHF.

This clonotype was observed at least ten times. V and J are TRBV19 and TRBJ1-5; tentative D call: TRBD1 (5 bases). Germline V lookup: CDR1 LNHDA, CDR2 SQIVND (reference sequence). There are 14 residues in the CDR3. Trimming removed 2 bases at V and 7 bases at J, with 12 bases between. The DNA of the CDR3 is TGTGCCAGTAGTATAAAGGACACGAGACAGCCCCAGCATTTT. This encodes CASSIKDTRQPQHF.

The chain employs TRBV20-1 and TRBJ1-5; D unresolved. V shed 4 bases and J shed 4 bases, with 8 bases lying between them. The germline CDR1 and CDR2 sequences are DFQATT and SNEGSKA (reference sequence). The CDR3 covers 12 residues. As DNA, the CDR3 is TGCAGTGCTAACCGGAAAAATCAGCCCCAGCATTTT. Translated, it gives CSANRKNQPQHF.

The chain employs TRBV11-2 and TRBJ2-7, with D possibly being TRBD1 (6 bases). This CDR3 has 12 amino acids. Trimming cost V 1 base and J 7 bases, with 8 bases left between them. Germline CDR1 and CDR2: SGHAT and FQNNGV. The chain's CDR3 is CASSLGGQEQYF. Written as DNA, the CDR3 is TGTGCCAGCAGCTTAGGGGGGCAGGAGCAGTACTTC.

This clonotype has more than one count but fewer than ten. Written as DNA, the CDR3 is TGTGCCAGCAGCTTAGCGCGGCTGCCCATGGATACGCAGTATTTT. Its translation is CASSLARLPMDTQYF. V gene TRBV7-8 combines with J gene TRBJ2-3; D ambiguous. The CDR3 is 15 residues long. The germline gives CDR1 SGHVS, CDR2 FQNEAQ. The V and J ends lost 0 bases and 6 bases respectively, with 13 bases between them.

This clonotype was counted ten times or more. The rearrangement links TRBV11-2 to TRBJ2-5; D is uncertain. In germline, CDR1 is SGHAT, CDR2 FQNNGV. This CDR3 is built from 16 residues. With 0 bases removed from V and 5 bases from J, the gap between germline ends came to 16 bases. CDR3 sequence (DNA): TGTGCCAGCAGCTTAGAGGCTACCCGGCGTTGGGAGACCCAGTACTTC. Its translation is CASSLEATRRWETQYF.

Points on this clonotype: This could be a read error, since a much larger clone is one nucleotide away. This rearrangement joins TRBV6-2 or TRBV6-3 to TRBJ2-7; no clear D gene. This CDR3 region has 10 residues. V lost 6 bases, J lost 3 bases, and 3 bases lay in between. Germline V gene sequence: CDR1 MNHEY, CDR2 SVGEGT. The CDR3 region is CASRNYEQYF. The CDR3 nucleotides are TGTGCCAGCAGAAACTACGAGCAGTACTTC.

This chain connects TRBV9 to TRBJ1-5; possible D gene TRBD1, 5 bases. The CDR3 has 14 residues. Per germline, CDR1 SGDLS and CDR2 YYNGEE. Trimming removed 4 bases at V and 9 bases at J, with 17 bases between. CDR3 sequence: CASSPRGANGPQHF. The DNA of the CDR3 is TGTGCCAGCAGCCCCCGCGGGGCTAATGGGCCCCAGCATTTT. The full variable domain, its missing parts supplied by reference TRBV9 and TRBJ1-5, is DSGVTQTPKHLITATGQRVTLRCSPRSGDLSVYWYQQSLDQGLQFLIQYYNGEERAKGNILERFSAQQFPDLHSELNLSSLELGDSALYFCASSPRGANGPQHFGDGTRLSIL.

The sample holds many counts of this clonotype. This chain uses TRBV7-2 with TRBJ1-4; possible D gene TRBD1, 5 bases. The CDR3 runs to 15 residues. V gave up 0 bases and J gave up 6 bases, with 11 bases separating them. From germline, CDR1 is SGHTA and CDR2 FQGNSA. The CDR3 DNA reads TGTGCCAGCAGCTTAGCGGGGGAGGGTTATGAAAAACTGTTTTTT. Translating gives CASSLAGEGYEKLFF.

This clonotype was observed many times. This chain uses TRBV7-2 with TRBJ2-5, with a weak D call TRBD2 (7 bases). The length of the CDR3 is 14 residues. With 3 bases removed from V and 4 bases from J, the gap between germline ends came to 12 bases. Germline assignment: CDR1 SGHTA and CDR2 FQGNSA. In DNA, the CDR3 is TGTGCCAGCAGCTTCACGGGGGGCGGAGAGACCCAGTACTTC. Protein sequence: CASSFTGGGETQYF.

V usage is TRBV28 and J usage is TRBJ1-5, with 12 bases that match TRBD1. The CDR3 length is 18 residues. J lost 5 bases, V lost 5 bases, and 13 bases had no gene match. The germline V gene encodes CDR1 MDHEN and CDR2 SYDVKM. The CDR3 protein is CASSPGPGQGARDQPQHF. CDR3 coding DNA: TGTGCCAGCAGTCCGGGTCCGGGACAGGGGGCGAGGGATCAGCCCCAGCATTTT.

Ten or more counts support this clonotype. J is TRBJ1-2 and V is TRBV10-3; D is perhaps TRBD1 (5 bases). This CDR3 is built from 12 residues. V was shortened by 5 bases and J by 5 bases, with 9 bases between the two germline ends. From germline, CDR1 is ENHRY and CDR2 SYGVKD. The CDR3, as DNA: TGTGCCATCAGTCAACAGGATTATGGCTACACCTTC. Its protein is CAISQQDYGYTF.

This clonotype was seen ten or more times. The chain uses TRBV24-1 and TRBJ1-4; D is ambiguous. There are 14 residues in the CDR3. CDR1 is KGHDR, CDR2 SFDVKD, per germline. The V and J ends lost 4 bases and 1 base respectively, with 6 bases between them. The CDR3 DNA follows: TGTGCCACCAGTGAACAAGTAACTAATGAAAAACTGTTTTTT. Its translation is CATSEQVTNEKLFF.